This TCR beta chain came from a study of control samples from healthy donors and cancer patients (dated by TCRdb to the early 2020s). The protocol used for the library was the immunoSEQ multiplex PCR assay. Held by TCRdb, this immuneACCESS table contains in-frame sequences only and omits some clones. Under half of the omission traces to an unresolved V gene where checked; the cause of the rest is unknown. The sample records approximately 100,000 clones, about 89% of which are singletons. The ten largest account for 7.8% of the sample. Comments on this clone: Its target antigen remains unknown. The record has no base qualities; no much larger clone is one base away.

The CDR3 runs 16 residues from the cysteine to the phenylalanine. Only the CDR3 DNA stays, 48 bases, in frame from base 1. CDR1 and CDR2 were assigned from the germline V gene as SNHLY and FYNNEI. V loses 3 bases, J loses 2 bases, and the germline ends lie 14 bases apart. The chain was built from TRBV2 and TRBJ2-1; the D region is possibly TRBD1 or TRBD2, each matching across 5 bases. The specimen sequenced was blood. The sequence derives from a man under 40 in good health. The sequence in DNA is TGTGCCAGCAGTGACAGCGGCAGGGCCACCTACAATGAGCAGTTCTTC. Translated, it gives CASSDSGRATYNEQFF.